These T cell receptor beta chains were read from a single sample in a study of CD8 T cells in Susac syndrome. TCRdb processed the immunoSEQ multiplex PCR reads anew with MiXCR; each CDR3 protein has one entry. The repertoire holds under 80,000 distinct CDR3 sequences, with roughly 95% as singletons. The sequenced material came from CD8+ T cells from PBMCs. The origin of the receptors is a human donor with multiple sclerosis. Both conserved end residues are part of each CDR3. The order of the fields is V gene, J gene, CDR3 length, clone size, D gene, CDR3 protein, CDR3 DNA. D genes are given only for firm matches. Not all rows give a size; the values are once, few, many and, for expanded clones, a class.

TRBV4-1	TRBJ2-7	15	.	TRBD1	CASSHTTGALYEQYF	TGCGCCAGCAGCCACACGACAGGGGCACTCTACGAGCAGTACTTC
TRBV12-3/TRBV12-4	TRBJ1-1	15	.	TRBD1	CASTLDRGMNTEAFF	TGTGCCAGCACCCTGGACAGGGGAATGAACACTGAAGCTTTCTTT
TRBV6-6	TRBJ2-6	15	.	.	CASSYGAPGANVLTF	TGTGCCAGCAGTTACGGAGCGCCTGGGGCCAACGTCCTGACTTTC
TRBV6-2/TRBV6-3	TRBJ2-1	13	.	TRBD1	CASLGTGVNEQFF	TGTGCCAGCTTGGGGACAGGGGTCAATGAGCAGTTCTTC
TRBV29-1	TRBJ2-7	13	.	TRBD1	CSVIGQGADEQYF	TGCAGCGTTATAGGACAGGGGGCTGACGAGCAGTACTTC
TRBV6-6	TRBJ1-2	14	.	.	CASSYTASSYGYTF	TGTGCCAGCAGTTACACGGCTTCCTCCTATGGCTACACCTTC
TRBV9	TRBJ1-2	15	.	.	CASSVDGGTNYGYTF	TGTGCCAGCAGCGTAGATGGGGGGACTAACTATGGCTACACCTTC
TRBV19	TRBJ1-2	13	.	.	CASSIALDHGYTF	TGTGCCAGTAGTATAGCTCTGGATCATGGCTACACCTTC
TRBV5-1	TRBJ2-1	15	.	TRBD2	CASSFEGLAGNEQFF	TGCGCCAGCAGCTTCGAGGGACTAGCGGGGAATGAGCAGTTCTTC
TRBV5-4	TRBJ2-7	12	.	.	CASVSASGEQYF	TGTGCCAGCGTCAGTGCCTCGGGGGAGCAGTACTTC
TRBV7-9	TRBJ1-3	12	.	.	CASSLTGNTIYF	TGTGCCAGCAGCTTGACTGGAAACACCATATATTTT
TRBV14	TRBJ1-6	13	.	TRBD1	CATRQGVISPLHF	TGTGCCACCCGACAGGGGGTGATTTCACCCCTCCACTTT
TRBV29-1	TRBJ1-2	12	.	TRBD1	CSVVGTGRGYTF	TGCAGCGTTGTGGGGACAGGGCGCGGCTACACCTTC
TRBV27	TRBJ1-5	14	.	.	CASSIGLPNQPQHF	TGTGCCAGCAGCATAGGGCTTCCGAATCAGCCCCAGCATTTT
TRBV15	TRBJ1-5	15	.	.	CATSSRTSSNQPQHF	TGTGCCACCAGCAGCCGGACCTCTAGCAATCAGCCCCAGCATTTT
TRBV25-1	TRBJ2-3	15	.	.	CASSEKWRDTDTQYF	TGTGCCAGCAGTGAAAAGTGGCGGGACACAGATACGCAGTATTTT
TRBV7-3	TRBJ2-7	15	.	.	CASSLTPEEPYEQYF	TGTGCCAGCAGCTTAACTCCCGAGGAGCCCTACGAGCAGTACTTC
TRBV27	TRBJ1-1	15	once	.	CASTHSGSTGTEAFF	TGTGCCAGCACTCACTCGGGATCCACGGGCACTGAAGCTTTCTTT
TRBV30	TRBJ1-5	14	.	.	CAWSVGQGHQPQHF	TGTGCCTGGAGTGTTGGGCAGGGTCATCAGCCCCAGCATTTT
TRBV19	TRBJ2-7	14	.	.	CASSKYRESYEQYF	TGTGCCAGTAGTAAGTACAGGGAGTCCTACGAGCAGTACTTC
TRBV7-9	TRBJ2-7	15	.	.	CASSLEGGGFYEQYF	TGTGCCAGCAGCTTAGAGGGGGGGGGCTTCTACGAGCAGTACTTC
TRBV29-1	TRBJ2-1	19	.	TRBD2	CSVVPTSGRAQIIYNEQFF	TGCAGCGTTGTCCCGACTAGCGGGAGGGCCCAGATTATCTACAATGAGCAGTTCTTC
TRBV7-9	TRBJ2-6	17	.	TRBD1	CASSGDRFVLGANVLTF	TGTGCCAGCAGCGGGGACAGGTTCGTGCTTGGGGCCAACGTCCTGACTTTC
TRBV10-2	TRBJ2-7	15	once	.	CASSKTGSLLREQYF	TGCGCCAGCAGTAAGACAGGTTCCCTCCTACGAGAACAGTACTTC
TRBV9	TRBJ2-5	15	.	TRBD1	CASSTGQGLQETQYF	TGTGCCAGCAGCACCGGACAGGGCTTACAAGAGACCCAGTACTTC
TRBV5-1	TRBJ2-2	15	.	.	CASSLTGFDTGELFF	TGCGCCAGCAGCTTGACCGGGTTTGATACCGGGGAGCTGTTTTTT
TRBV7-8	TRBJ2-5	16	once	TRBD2	CASKGLAGAGWETQYF	TGTGCCAGTAAAGGACTAGCGGGAGCGGGATGGGAGACCCAGTACTTC
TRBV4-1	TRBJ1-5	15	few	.	CASSPQMSVDQPQHF	TGCGCCAGCAGCCCCCAGATGTCGGTCGATCAGCCCCAGCATTTT
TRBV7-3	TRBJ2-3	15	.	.	CASSPRGSQPDTQYF	TGTGCCAGCAGCCCGAGGGGAAGTCAACCAGATACGCAGTATTTT
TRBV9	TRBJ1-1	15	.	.	CASSVTDRRFTEAFF	TGTGCCAGCAGCGTAACCGACAGGAGGTTCACTGAAGCTTTCTTT
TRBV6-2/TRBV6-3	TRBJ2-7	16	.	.	CASSTFRGDKVFEQYF	TGTGCCAGCAGCACCTTCCGGGGGGACAAGGTGTTCGAGCAGTACTTC
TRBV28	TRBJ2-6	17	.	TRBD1	CASSTGTGVSGANVLTF	TGTGCCAGCAGTACCGGGACAGGGGTCTCTGGGGCCAACGTCCTGACTTTC
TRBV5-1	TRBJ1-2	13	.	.	CASSLAGVKGYTF	TGCGCCAGCAGCTTGGCAGGGGTGAAGGGCTACACCTTC
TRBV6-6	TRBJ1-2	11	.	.	CASIAGDSYTF	TGTGCCAGCATCGCGGGAGACAGCTACACCTTC
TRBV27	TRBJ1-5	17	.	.	CASSFTHIGRLNQPQHF	TGTGCCAGCAGTTTCACGCACATAGGGAGACTTAATCAGCCCCAGCATTTT
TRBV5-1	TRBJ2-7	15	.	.	CASSWGRTPSDEQYF	TGCGCCAGCAGCTGGGGACGGACTCCTTCCGACGAGCAGTACTTC
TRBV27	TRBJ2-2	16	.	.	CASGTRLAANTGELFF	TGTGCCAGCGGTACTCGGCTAGCTGCGAACACCGGGGAGCTGTTTTTT
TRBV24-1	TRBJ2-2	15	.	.	CATSALTGNTGELFF	TGTGCCACCAGTGCCCTGACAGGGAACACCGGGGAGCTGTTTTTT
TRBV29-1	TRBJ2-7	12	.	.	CSVEISSYEQYF	TGCAGCGTTGAGATAAGCTCCTACGAGCAGTACTTC
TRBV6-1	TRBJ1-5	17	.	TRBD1	CASRPDRGRISNQPQHF	TGTGCCAGCAGACCGGACAGGGGGCGAATTAGCAATCAGCCCCAGCATTTT
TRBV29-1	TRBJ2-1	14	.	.	CSVGPYGSYNEQFF	TGCAGCGTTGGACCCTACGGCTCCTACAATGAGCAGTTCTTC
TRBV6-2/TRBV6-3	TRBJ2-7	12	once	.	CASSYSVYEQYF	TGTGCCAGCAGTTACTCCGTCTACGAGCAGTACTTC
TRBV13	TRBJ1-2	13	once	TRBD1	CASSDRALDGYTF	TGTGCCAGCAGCGACAGGGCGCTGGATGGCTACACCTTC
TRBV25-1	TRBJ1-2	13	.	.	CASTPGITYGYTF	TGTGCCAGCACCCCAGGAATAACCTATGGCTACACCTTC
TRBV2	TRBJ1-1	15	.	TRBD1	CASSGDGTGRTEAFF	TGTGCCAGCAGTGGGGACGGGACAGGGCGGACTGAAGCTTTCTTT
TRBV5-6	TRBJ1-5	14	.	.	CASSWRASGQPQHF	TGTGCCAGCAGCTGGAGGGCCTCAGGCCAGCCCCAGCATTTT
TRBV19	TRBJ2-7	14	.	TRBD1	CASSTPTGGYEQYF	TGTGCCAGTAGTACCCCGACAGGGGGCTACGAGCAGTACTTC
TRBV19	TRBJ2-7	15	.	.	CASSMDAVRSYEQYF	TGTGCCAGTAGTATGGATGCGGTCCGCTCCTACGAGCAGTACTTC
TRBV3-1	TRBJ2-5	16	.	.	CASSQDVWGAQETQYF	TGTGCCAGCAGCCAAGATGTGTGGGGGGCCCAAGAGACCCAGTACTTC
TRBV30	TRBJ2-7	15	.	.	CAWSVGPGDADEQYF	TGTGCCTGGAGTGTAGGTCCAGGGGATGCGGATGAGCAGTACTTC
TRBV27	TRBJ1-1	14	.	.	CASSWDNLYTEAFF	TGTGCCAGCAGTTGGGACAACCTTTACACTGAAGCTTTCTTT
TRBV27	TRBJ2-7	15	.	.	CASSLMWGSLYEQYF	TGTGCCAGCAGTCTCATGTGGGGTTCCCTTTACGAGCAGTACTTC
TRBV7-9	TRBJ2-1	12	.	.	CASSHKSDEQFF	TGTGCCAGCAGCCATAAATCGGATGAGCAGTTCTTC
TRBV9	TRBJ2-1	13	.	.	CASSVGGADEQFF	TGTGCCAGCAGCGTAGGAGGGGCGGATGAGCAGTTCTTC
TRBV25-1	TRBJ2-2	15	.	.	CASSLMTPGTGELFF	TGTGCCAGCAGTCTAATGACCCCGGGCACCGGGGAGCTGTTTTTT
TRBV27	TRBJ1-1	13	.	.	CASSLSRGTEAFF	TGTGCCAGCAGTTTATCCAGGGGAACTGAAGCTTTCTTT
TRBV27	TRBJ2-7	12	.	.	CASSLLGDEQYF	TGTGCCAGCAGTTTATTAGGGGACGAGCAGTACTTC
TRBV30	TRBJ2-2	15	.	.	CAWSAGATNTGELFF	TGTGCCTGGAGTGCTGGCGCCACGAACACCGGGGAGCTGTTTTTT
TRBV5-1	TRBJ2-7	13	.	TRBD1	CASRGDSEYEQYF	TGCGCCAGCAGGGGGGACAGCGAGTACGAGCAGTACTTC
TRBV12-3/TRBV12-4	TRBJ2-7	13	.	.	CASSLGTPYEQYF	TGTGCCAGCAGTTTGGGGACTCCCTACGAGCAGTACTTC